This T cell receptor beta chain was obtained from a study of cytomegalovirus exposure and HLA in healthy donors. Findings of the study overall: Roughly even sequencing depth across donors was the assumption behind the presence/absence analyses. Among donors in an Asian-associated ancestry cluster, a later analysis reportedly found fewer N-insertions than the roughly 700-donor mean.

A single count supports this clone. Its antigen is still unknown. Other DNA sequences from this sample encode an identical CDR3 as well. V gave up 4 bases and J gave up 1 base, with 7 bases separating them. Germline CDR1 reads GTSNPN; CDR2 reads SVGIG (reference sequence). This CDR3 comprises 13 residues. It was with 60 Vbeta and 13 Jbeta primers that the PCR ran. The data were produced by immunoSEQ multiplex PCR, yet TCRdb's version contains in-frame clones alone and is incomplete. There are about 98,000 clones in the sample; around 68% occur only once, and 1.2% lies in the top ten. This TCR came from a female donor in good health and CMV-seronegative. The gene calls are TRBV30 and TRBJ1-4, with D perhaps matching TRBD1 (6 bases). Sequencing used PBMCs. The DNA of the CDR3 is TGTGCCTGGACGACAGGAACTAATGAAAAACTGTTTTTT. As protein: CAWTTGTNEKLFF.